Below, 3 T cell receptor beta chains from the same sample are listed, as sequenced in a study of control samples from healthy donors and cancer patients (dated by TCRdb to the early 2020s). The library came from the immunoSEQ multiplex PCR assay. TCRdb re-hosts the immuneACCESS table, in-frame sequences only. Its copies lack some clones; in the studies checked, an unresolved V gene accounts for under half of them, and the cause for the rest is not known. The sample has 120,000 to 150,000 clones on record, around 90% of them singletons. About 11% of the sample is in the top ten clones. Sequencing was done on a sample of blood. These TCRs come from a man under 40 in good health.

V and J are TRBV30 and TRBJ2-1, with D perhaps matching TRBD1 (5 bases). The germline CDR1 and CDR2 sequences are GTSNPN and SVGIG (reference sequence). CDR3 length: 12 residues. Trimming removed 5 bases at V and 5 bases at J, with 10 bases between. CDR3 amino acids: CAWDPQDNEQFF. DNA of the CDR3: TGTGCCTGGGACCCACAGGACAATGAGCAGTTCTTC.

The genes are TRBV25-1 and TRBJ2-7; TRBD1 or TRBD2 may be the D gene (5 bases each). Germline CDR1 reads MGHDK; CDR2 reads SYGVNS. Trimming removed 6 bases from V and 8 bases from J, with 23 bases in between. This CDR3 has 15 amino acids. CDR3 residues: CASSALTGASGKQYF. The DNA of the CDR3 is TGTGCCAGCAGCGCCCTAACCGGGGCAAGCGGCAAGCAGTACTTC.

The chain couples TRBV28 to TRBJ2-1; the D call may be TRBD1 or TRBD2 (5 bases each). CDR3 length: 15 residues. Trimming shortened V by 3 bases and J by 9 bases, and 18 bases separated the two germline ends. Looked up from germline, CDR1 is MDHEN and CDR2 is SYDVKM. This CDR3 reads CASSFEGIPWSEQFF. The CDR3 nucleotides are TGTGCCAGCAGTTTTGAGGGGATCCCCTGGAGTGAGCAGTTCTTC.